A single T cell receptor beta chain is shown here with its context. This clonotype was detected ten times or more. This receptor's antigen is unknown. Base qualities are missing; no much larger clone stands one base away. The library was produced with PCR. Sequencing was performed on an Illumina HiSeq 2500. Molecular barcoding was employed in the preparation of TCR libraries, with unique molecular identifiers being used to normalize TCRbeta repertoire quantification. In-frame beta chains were kept once TCRdb had trimmed the public reads at Q25 with fastp and called clones with MiXCR. Each entry is one CDR3 protein sequence, shown with its most common DNA and genes. The sample table shows hundreds of thousands of distinct CDR3 sequences, and approximately 12% are seen once. The ten top clones hold 2.6% of the sample. V loses 6 bases, J loses 1 base, and the germline ends lie 9 bases apart. Looking up the germline V gene (reference sequence) yields CDR1 MNHEY and CDR2 SMNVEV. The CDR3 has 13 amino acids, counting the end cysteine and phenylalanine. Left in the record is the CDR3 DNA by itself, 39 bases read in frame from the first base.

The sample comes from a study of T-cell reconstitution after alpha-beta-depleted transplantation in children (TCRdb year 2016). For the study in its entirety: The study quantitatively tracked T-cell immune reconstitution after TCRalphabeta/CD19-depleted allogeneic hematopoietic cell transplantation in children using TCR repertoire profiling.

The clonotype comes from a human donor who donated a stem cell graft to a child with acute lymphoblastic leukemia. This receptor chain uses TRBV27 and TRBJ1-2, with an unclear D gene assignment. This specimen was PBMCs from the stem cell graft donor, taken from the stem cell graft. The nucleotides are TGTGCCAGCAGGGACGGTCGTAACTATGGCTACACCTTC. Its amino acids are CASRDGRNYGYTF.